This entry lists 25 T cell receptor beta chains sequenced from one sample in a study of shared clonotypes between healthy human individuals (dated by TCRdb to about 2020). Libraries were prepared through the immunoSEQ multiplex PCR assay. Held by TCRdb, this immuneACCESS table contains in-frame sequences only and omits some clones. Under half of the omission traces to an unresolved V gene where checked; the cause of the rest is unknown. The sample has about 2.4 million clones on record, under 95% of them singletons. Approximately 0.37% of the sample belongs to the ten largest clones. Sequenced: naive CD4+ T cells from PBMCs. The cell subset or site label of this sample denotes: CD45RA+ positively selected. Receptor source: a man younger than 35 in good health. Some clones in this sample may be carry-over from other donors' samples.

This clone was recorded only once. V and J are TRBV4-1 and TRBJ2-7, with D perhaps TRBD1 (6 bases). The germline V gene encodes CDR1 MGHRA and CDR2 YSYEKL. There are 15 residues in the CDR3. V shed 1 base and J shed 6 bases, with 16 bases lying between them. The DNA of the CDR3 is TGCGCCAGCAGCCAAGTGGTCCCAGGGGCAGCCGAGCAGTACTTC. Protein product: CASSQVVPGAAEQYF.

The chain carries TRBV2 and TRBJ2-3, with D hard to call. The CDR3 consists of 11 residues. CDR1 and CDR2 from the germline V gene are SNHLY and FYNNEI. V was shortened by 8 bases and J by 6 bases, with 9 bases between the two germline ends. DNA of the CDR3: TGTGCCAGCTCGCACCCCGATACGCAGTATTTT. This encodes CASSHPDTQYF.

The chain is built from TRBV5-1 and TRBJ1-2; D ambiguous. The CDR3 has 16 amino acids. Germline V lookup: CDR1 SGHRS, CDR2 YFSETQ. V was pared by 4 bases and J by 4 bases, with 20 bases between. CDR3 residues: CASSTIPTTSVYGYTF. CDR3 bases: TGCGCCAGCAGCACCATCCCGACAACGTCTGTCTATGGCTACACCTTC. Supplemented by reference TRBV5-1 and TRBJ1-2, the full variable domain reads KAGVTQTPRYLIKTRGQQVTLSCSPISGHRSVSWYQQTPGQGLQFLFEYFSETQRNKGNFPGRFSGRQFSNSRSEMNVSTLELGDSALYLCASSTIPTTSVYGYTFGSGTRLTVV.

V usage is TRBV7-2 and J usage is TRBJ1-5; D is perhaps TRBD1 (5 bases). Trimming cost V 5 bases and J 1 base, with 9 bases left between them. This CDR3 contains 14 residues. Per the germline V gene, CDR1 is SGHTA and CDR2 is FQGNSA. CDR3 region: CASSLDRSNQPQHF. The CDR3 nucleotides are TGTGCCAGCAGCCTTGACAGAAGCAATCAGCCCCAGCATTTT.

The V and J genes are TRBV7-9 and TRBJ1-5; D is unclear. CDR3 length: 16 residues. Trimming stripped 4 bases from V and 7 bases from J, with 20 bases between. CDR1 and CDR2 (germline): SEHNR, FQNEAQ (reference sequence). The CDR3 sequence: CASSSGQTNRRQPQHF. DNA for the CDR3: TGTGCCAGCAGCTCCGGGCAGACGAATCGACGGCAGCCCCAGCATTTT.

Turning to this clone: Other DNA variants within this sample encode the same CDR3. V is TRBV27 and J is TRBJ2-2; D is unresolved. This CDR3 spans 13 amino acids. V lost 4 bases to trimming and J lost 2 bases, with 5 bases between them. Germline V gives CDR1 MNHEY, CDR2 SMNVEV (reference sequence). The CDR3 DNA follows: TGTGCCAGCAGTTCTTCTAACACCGGGGAGCTGTTTTTT. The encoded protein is CASSSSNTGELFF.

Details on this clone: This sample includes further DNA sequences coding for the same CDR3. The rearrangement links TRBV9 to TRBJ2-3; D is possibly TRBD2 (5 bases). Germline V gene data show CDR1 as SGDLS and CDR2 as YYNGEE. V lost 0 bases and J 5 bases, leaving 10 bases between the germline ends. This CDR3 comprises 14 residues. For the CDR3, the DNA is TGTGCCAGCAGCGTAGTGGGAGCCAAAGATACGCAGTATTTT. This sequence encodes CASSVVGAKDTQYF.

The CDR3: CASRLLTGMNTEAFF. In nucleotides, the CDR3 is TGCGCCAGCAGGCTCTTGACAGGAATGAACACTGAAGCTTTCTTT. The chain recombines TRBV5-1 with TRBJ1-1; TRBD1 is a possible D gene (6 bases). The length of the CDR3 is 15 residues. Germline V gene data show CDR1 as SGHRS and CDR2 as YFSETQ. Deletions cut 5 bases from V and 0 bases from J, with 14 bases between. Full variable domain (missing parts from reference TRBV5-1 and TRBJ1-1): KAGVTQTPRYLIKTRGQQVTLSCSPISGHRSVSWYQQTPGQGLQFLFEYFSETQRNKGNFPGRFSGRQFSNSRSEMNVSTLELGDSALYLCASRLLTGMNTEAFFGQGTRLTVV.

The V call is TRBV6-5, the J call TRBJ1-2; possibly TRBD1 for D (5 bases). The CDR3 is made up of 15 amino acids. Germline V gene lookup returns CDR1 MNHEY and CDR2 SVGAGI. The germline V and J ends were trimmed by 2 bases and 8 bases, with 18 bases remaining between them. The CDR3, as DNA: TGTGCCAGCAGTTACAAGGCGGCAGGGATTGGGGGCTACACCTTC. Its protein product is CASSYKAAGIGGYTF.

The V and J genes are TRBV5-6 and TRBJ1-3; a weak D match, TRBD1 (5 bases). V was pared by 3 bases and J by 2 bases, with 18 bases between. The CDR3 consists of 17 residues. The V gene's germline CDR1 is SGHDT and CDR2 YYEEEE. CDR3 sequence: CASSSTADSGAGNTIYF. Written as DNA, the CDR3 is TGTGCCAGCAGCTCAACCGCAGACAGTGGGGCTGGAAACACCATATATTTT.

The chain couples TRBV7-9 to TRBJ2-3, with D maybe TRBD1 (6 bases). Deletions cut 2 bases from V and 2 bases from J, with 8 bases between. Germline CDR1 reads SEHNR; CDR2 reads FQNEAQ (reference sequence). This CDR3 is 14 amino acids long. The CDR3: CASSLTGITDTQYF. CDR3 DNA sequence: TGTGCCAGCAGCTTAACAGGGATCACAGATACGCAGTATTTT.

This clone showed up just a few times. The CDR3 here is CSVEVNEKLFF. The CDR3, as DNA: TGCAGCGTTGAAGTGAATGAAAAACTGTTTTTT. The genes are TRBV29-1 and TRBJ1-4; D is undetermined. CDR1 is SQVTM and CDR2 is ANQGSEA in the germline V gene. Trimming removed 1 base at V and 5 bases at J, with 2 bases between. CDR3 size: 11 residues.

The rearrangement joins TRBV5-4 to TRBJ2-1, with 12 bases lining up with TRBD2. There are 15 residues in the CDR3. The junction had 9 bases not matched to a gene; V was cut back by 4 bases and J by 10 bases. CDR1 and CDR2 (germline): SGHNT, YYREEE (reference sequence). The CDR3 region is CASSPTSGSAEEQFF. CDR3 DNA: TGTGCCAGCAGCCCGACTAGCGGGAGCGCAGAGGAGCAGTTCTTC.

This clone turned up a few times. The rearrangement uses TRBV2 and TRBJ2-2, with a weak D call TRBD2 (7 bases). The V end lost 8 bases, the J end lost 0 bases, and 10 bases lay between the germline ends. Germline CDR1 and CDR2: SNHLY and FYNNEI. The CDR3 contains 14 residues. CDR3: CASGGDTNTGELFF. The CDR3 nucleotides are TGTGCCAGCGGGGGGGACACGAACACCGGGGAGCTGTTTTTT.

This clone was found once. The CDR3 loop is CASSSGRAEETQYF. The CDR3 coding sequence is TGCGCCAGCAGTAGCGGGAGGGCCGAAGAGACCCAGTACTTC. The chain carries TRBV5-1 and TRBJ2-5; 11 bases align to TRBD2. Germline CDR1 reads SGHRS; CDR2 reads YFSETQ. The CDR3 is 14 residues long. J was trimmed by 3 bases and V by 5 bases; bases with no gene match: 3. Filled out from reference TRBV5-1 and TRBJ2-5, the complete variable domain reads KAGVTQTPRYLIKTRGQQVTLSCSPISGHRSVSWYQQTPGQGLQFLFEYFSETQRNKGNFPGRFSGRQFSNSRSEMNVSTLELGDSALYLCASSSGRAEETQYFGPGTRLLVL.

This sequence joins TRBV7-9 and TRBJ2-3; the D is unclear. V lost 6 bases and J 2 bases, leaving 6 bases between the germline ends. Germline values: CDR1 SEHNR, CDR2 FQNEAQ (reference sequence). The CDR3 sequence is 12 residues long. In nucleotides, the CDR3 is TGTGCCAGCAGTTACGTCACAGATACGCAGTATTTT. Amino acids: CASSYVTDTQYF.

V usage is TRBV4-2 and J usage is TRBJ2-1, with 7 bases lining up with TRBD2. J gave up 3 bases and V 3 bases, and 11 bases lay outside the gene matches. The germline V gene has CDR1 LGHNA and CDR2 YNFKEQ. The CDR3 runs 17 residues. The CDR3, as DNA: TGTGCCAGCAGCCATCGGTGGCCTAGCGGTATCTACAATGAGCAGTTCTTC. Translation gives CASSHRWPSGIYNEQFF.

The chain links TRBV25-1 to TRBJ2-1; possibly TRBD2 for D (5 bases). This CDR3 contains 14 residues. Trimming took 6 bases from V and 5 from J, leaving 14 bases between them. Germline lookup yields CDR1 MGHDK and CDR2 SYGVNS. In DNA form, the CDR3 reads TGTGCCAGCAGCCCCTCGAGGGTCCACAATGAGCAGTTCTTC. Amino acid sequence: CASSPSRVHNEQFF.

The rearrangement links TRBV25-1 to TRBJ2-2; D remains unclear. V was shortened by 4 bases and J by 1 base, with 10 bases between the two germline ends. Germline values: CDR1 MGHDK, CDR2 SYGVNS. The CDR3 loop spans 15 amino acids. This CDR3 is CASSGILGNTGELFF. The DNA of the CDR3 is TGTGCCAGCAGTGGTATCTTGGGGAACACCGGGGAGCTGTTTTTT. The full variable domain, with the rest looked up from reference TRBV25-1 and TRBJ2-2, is EADIYQTPRYLVIGTGKKITLECSQTMGHDKMYWYQQDPGMELHLIHYSYGVNSTEKGDLSSESTVSRIRTEHFPLTLESARPSHTSQYLCASSGILGNTGELFFGEGSRLTVL.

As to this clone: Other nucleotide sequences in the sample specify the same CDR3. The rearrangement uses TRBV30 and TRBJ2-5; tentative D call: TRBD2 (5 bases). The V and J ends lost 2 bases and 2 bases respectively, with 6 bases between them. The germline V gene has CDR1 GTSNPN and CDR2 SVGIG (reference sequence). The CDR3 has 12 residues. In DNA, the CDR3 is TGTGCCTGGAGTCGGGGTCAAGAGACCCAGTACTTC. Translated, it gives CAWSRGQETQYF. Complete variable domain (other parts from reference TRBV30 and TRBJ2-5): SQTIHQWPATLVQPVGSPLSLECTVEGTSNPNLYWYRQAAGRGLQLLFYSVGIGQISSEVPQNLSASRPQDRQFILSSKKLLLSDSGFYLCAWSRGQETQYFGPGTRLLVL.

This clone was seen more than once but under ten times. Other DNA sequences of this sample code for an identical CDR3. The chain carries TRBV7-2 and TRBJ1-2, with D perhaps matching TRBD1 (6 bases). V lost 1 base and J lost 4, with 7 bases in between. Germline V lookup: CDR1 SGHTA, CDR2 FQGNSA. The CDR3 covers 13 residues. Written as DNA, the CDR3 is TGTGCCAGCAGCTTAGGCAGGGGCTATGGCTACACCTTC. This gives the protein CASSLGRGYGYTF.

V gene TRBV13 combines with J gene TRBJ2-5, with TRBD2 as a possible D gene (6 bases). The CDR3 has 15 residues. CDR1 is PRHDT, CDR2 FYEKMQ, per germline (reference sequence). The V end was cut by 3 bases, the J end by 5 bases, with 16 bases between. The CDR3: CASSFSSAGGETQYF. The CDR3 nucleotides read TGTGCCAGCAGCTTTAGTTCAGCGGGCGGGGAGACCCAGTACTTC. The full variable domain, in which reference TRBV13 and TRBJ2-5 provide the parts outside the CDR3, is AAGVIQSPRHLIKEKRETATLKCYPIPRHDTVYWYQQGPGQDPQFLISFYEKMQSDKGSIPDRFSAQQFSDYHSELNMSSLELGDSALYFCASSFSSAGGETQYFGPGTRLLVL.

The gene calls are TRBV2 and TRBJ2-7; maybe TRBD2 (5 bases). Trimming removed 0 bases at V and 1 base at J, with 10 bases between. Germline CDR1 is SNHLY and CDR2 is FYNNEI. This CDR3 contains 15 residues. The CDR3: CASSEAGALSYEQYF. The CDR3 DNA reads TGTGCCAGCAGTGAAGCGGGAGCCCTATCCTACGAGCAGTACTTC.

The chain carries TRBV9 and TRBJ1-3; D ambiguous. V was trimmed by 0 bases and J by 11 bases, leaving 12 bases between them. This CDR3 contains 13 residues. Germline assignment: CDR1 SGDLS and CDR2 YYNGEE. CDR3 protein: CASSVGSAGAIYF. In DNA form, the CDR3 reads TGTGCCAGCAGCGTAGGTTCGGCGGGTGCCATATATTTT.

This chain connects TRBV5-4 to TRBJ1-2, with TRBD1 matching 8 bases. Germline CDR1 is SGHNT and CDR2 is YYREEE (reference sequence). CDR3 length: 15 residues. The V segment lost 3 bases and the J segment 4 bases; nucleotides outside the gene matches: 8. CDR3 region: CASSWKRQGTYGYTF. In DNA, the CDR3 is TGTGCCAGCAGCTGGAAACGACAGGGGACCTATGGCTACACCTTC. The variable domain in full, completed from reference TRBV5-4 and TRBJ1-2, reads ETGVTQSPTHLIKTRGQQVTLRCSSQSGHNTVSWYQQALGQGPQFIFQYYREEENGRGNFPPRFSGLQFPNYSSELNVNALELDDSALYLCASSWKRQGTYGYTFGSGTRLTVV.